This TCR beta chain originates from a study of neurological immune-mediated disorders. TCRdb ran MiXCR on the 5' RACE reads and lists one entry per CDR3 protein. The sample has approximately 74,000 distinct CDR3 sequences, 5.2% seen once. V was pared by 5 bases and J by 7 bases, with 5 bases of the junction left unmatched. Germline CDR1 and CDR2: SGHTA and FQGNSA. The CDR3 has 13 residues. This clonotype was detected many times. This TCR derives from a man younger than 30 with multiple sclerosis. The material sequenced was PBMCs. The chain employs TRBV7-2 and TRBJ2-1, with 7 positions matching TRBD1. CDR3 amino acids: CASSRQGRNEQFF. CDR3 sequence (DNA): TGTGCCAGCAGCCGACAGGGTCGAAATGAGCAGTTCTTC.